This TCR beta chain was captured by sequencing in a study of T-cell memory formation after mild COVID-19 (dated by TCRdb to about 2021). For context, the study as a whole: Most TCR sequence clusters were specific to one of the two donors. T-cell clones expanding and contracting after mild COVID-19 in a couple of donors were tracked by longitudinal TCRalpha and TCRbeta repertoire sequencing. Two young, previously healthy adult volunteers, one female and one male, were included in the cohort.

On the study overall, not on this receptor specifically: Clones contracting from day 15 to 85 had balanced CD4/CD8 phenotypes, while a second wave expanding from day 15 to 37 was biased towards CD4+. The second-wave clones that peaked on day 37 were not confirmed to be SARS-CoV-2 specific. Some responding clones were detected in pre-infection memory, suggesting pre-existing cross-reactive memory T cells joined the SARS-CoV-2 response. Only two mild cases were covered in the study, and larger cohorts including severe cases with pre-infection samples were considered necessary. Contracting CD4+ clones turned up mainly in the CM and EM memory subsets, whereas EMRA was where CD8+ clones were enriched.

Ficoll-Paque density gradient centrifugation was used to isolate PBMCs. Including the terminal cysteine and phenylalanine, the CDR3 comprises 14 residues. Only the CDR3 portion is preserved as DNA: 42 bases, with reading frame beginning at the first base. Trimmed from V: 4 bases; trimmed from J: 2 bases; junction bases lacking a gene match: 5. From the germline V gene, CDR1 is SGDLS and CDR2 is YYNGEE. This clonotype came up a few times. No antigen is known for it. Per-base qualities were not stored, and no clone one base away is much larger. Sequencing relied on an Illumina NovaSeq 6000. Using 5'RACE with constant-segment primers, TCRalpha and TCRbeta cDNA libraries were constructed, with sample barcodes and unique molecular identifiers added in the process. RNA was extracted from every sample with Trizol reagent. Library amplification was performed in two PCR steps, and a second sample barcode and Illumina TruSeq adapters were introduced in the second step. Libraries were sequenced on an Illumina NovaSeq with 2 x 150 bp paired-end reads. The source study handled its data this way. Reads were demultiplexed and collapsed into UMI-guided consensus sequences with migec v1.2.7. Using mixcr v2.1.11, UMI consensuses were aligned to TRA and TRB V and J templates and then assembled into clonotypes. A clonotype was counted as expanded or contracted only if both edgeR and NoisET called the change significant, with noise models trained on biological replicates. For edgeR calls, a false discovery rate-adjusted p below 0.01 and a log2 fold-change threshold of 1 were applied. As an exploratory analysis of dynamics, PCA with hierarchical clustering was applied to max-normalized trajectories of the 1000 most abundant clonotypes. The CD4 or CD8 phenotype of responding clones was assigned using the separately sequenced CD4+ and CD8+ repertoires. TCRdb redid the processing of the public reads, applying fastp at Q25 and MiXCR, and retained in-frame beta chains. Entries that share a CDR3 protein sequence are merged under the most common genes and DNA. The V and J calls and clone size come from TCRdb's table, not from the authors' own analysis. Across this sample there are roughly 600,000 distinct CDR3 sequences, with under 20% seen only once. About 12% of the sample is held by the ten biggest clonotypes.

This sequence uses TRBV9 and TRBJ2-5; TRBD2 lines up with 7 middle nucleotides. This TCR was recovered from an adult woman who had mild COVID-19 (a few samples of this study predate the infection). The sample titles of this study are shuffled in the database, so cell type and time point are left out; the donor was told from shared clones. The sample consisted of PBMCs or a T cell subset sorted from them (not recorded which). DNA sequence: TGTGCCAGCAGCCCGCCTAGCGGACAAGAGACCCAGTACTTC. Its translation is CASSPPSGQETQYF.